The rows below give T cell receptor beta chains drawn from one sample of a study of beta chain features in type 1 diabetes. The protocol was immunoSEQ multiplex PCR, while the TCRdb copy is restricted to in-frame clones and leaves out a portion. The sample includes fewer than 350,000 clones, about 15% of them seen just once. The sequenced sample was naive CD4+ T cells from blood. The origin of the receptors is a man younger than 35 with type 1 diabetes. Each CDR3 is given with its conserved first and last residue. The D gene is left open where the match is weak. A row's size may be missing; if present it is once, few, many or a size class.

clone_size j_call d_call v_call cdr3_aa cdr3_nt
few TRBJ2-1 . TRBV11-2 CASLGGGDEQFF TGTGCCAGCTTGGGAGGGGGAGATGAGCAGTTCTTC
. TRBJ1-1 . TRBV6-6 CASNSRDYRGGEAFF TGTGCCAGCAACAGCCGGGACTATCGGGGCGGTGAAGCTTTCTTT
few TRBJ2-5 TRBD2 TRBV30 CAWSEFAGGGETQYF TGTGCCTGGAGTGAGTTTGCGGGGGGTGGAGAGACCCAGTACTTC
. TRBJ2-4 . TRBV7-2 CASSLGVENIQYF TGTGCCAGCAGCCTTGGAGTCGAAAACATTCAGTACTTC
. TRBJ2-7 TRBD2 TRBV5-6 CASSLDPSGLPYEQYF TGTGCCAGCAGCTTGGACCCTAGCGGACTACCCTACGAGCAGTACTTC
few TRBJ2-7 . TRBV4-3 CASSQDIGAASYEQYF TGCGCCAGCAGCCAAGATATCGGAGCCGCCTCCTACGAGCAGTACTTC
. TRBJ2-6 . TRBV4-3 CASSQEQVMAGANVLTF TGCGCCAGCAGCCAAGAACAGGTAATGGCTGGGGCCAACGTCCTGACTTTC
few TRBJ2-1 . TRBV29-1 CSVDRVRDNEQFF TGCAGCGTTGACAGGGTTAGGGACAATGAGCAGTTCTTC
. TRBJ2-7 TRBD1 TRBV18 CASSRTGNEQYF TGTGCCAGCTCAAGGACAGGGAACGAGCAGTACTTC
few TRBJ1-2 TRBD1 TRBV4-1 CASSQRNRDRGANGYTF TGCGCCAGCAGCCAAAGGAACCGGGACAGGGGAGCGAATGGCTACACCTTC
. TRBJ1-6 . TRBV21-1 CASVFRRQGLSPLHF TGTGCCAGCGTTTTCCGTCGACAGGGGCTGTCACCCCTCCACTTT
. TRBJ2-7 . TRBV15 CATTAGSHSSYEQYF TGTGCCACCACGGCAGGCAGCCATAGCTCCTACGAGCAGTACTTC
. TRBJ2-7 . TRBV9 CASSPGGFYEQYF TGTGCCAGCAGCCCAGGAGGGTTCTACGAGCAGTACTTC